One sample yielded the 28 T cell receptor beta chains listed below, sequenced in a study of chemoradiotherapy in HPV16-positive cancers. The repertoire was sequenced with immunoSEQ multiplex PCR; TCRdb's copy has only in-frame clones and lacks some. The table shows about 6,100 clones, with around 72% occurring only once. The starting material was tumor tissue, obtained from a patient who underwent chemoradiotherapy. The receptor set was obtained from a human donor with HPV-associated anogenital cancer.

This sequence joins TRBV7-8 and TRBJ1-2; D uncertain. In germline, CDR1 is SGHVS, CDR2 FQNEAQ. Trimming removed 1 base at V and 8 bases at J, with 11 bases between. The CDR3 is made up of 13 amino acids. The CDR3 protein is CASSLVESFGYTF. The CDR3 region has the DNA TGTGCCAGCAGCTTAGTTGAGAGCTTCGGCTACACCTTC.

This chain links TRBV11-3 with TRBJ1-1; no clear D. The ends were cut back, 1 base at V and 0 bases at J, with 9 bases in the middle. Germline-derived CDR1 and CDR2 are SGHNT and YENEEA. The CDR3 is 15 amino acids. This chain's CDR3 is CASSLGPFMNTEAFF. CDR3 DNA sequence: TGTGCCAGCAGCTTAGGGCCGTTCATGAACACTGAAGCTTTCTTT.

CDR3 sequence reads: CASMGVNGEKLFF. As DNA, the CDR3 is TGTGCCAGTATGGGAGTTAACGGTGAAAAACTGTTTTTT. The chain carries TRBV19 and TRBJ1-4; no definite D call. The CDR3 contains 13 residues. In germline, CDR1 is LNHDA, CDR2 SQIVND (reference sequence). Trimming took off 7 bases at V and 7 bases at J, with 13 bases between the two ends.

CDR3 protein: CASSVRPQGGNEQFF. CDR3 nucleotides: TGTGCCAGCAGCGTGCGGCCACAAGGTGGGAATGAGCAGTTCTTC. The chain employs TRBV9 and TRBJ2-1, with no clear D. The CDR3 runs 15 residues. Trimming stripped 2 bases from V and 7 bases from J, with 16 bases between. From germline, CDR1 is SGDLS and CDR2 YYNGEE.

The V call is TRBV13, the J call TRBJ2-7; TRBD2 aligns across 9 bases. V trimming: 3 bases; J trimming: 0 bases; junction bases outside the gene matches: 12. There are 18 residues in the CDR3. Germline assignment: CDR1 PRHDT and CDR2 FYEKMQ (reference sequence). The CDR3: CASSLEGLRLAASYEQYF. Written as DNA, the CDR3 is TGTGCCAGCAGCTTGGAGGGGCTTAGACTAGCGGCCTCCTACGAGCAGTACTTC.

The chain is built from TRBV6-1 and TRBJ2-1; no definite D call. The CDR3 sequence is 10 residues long. CDR1 MNHNS and CDR2 SASEGT come from the germline V gene. V was clipped by 7 bases and J by 7 bases, with 5 bases between them. The CDR3 sequence: CASKVNEQFF. Here the CDR3 DNA reads TGTGCCAGCAAGGTGAATGAGCAGTTCTTC.

This chain joins TRBV6-1 and TRBJ2-1; 11 bases align to TRBD2. Losses at the gene ends were 6 bases for V and 10 bases for J; bases not matched to a gene: 8. The CDR3 contains 14 residues. From germline, CDR1 is MNHNS and CDR2 SASEGT. For the CDR3, the DNA is TGTGCCAGCAGGAAACTAGCGGGGGCCCCCGAGCAGTTCTTC. It translates to CASRKLAGAPEQFF.

This rearrangement joins TRBV29-1 to TRBJ2-1; D gene unclear. The CDR3 totals 14 residues. The germline V and J ends were trimmed by 6 bases and 5 bases, with 17 bases remaining between them. CDR1 SQVTM and CDR2 ANQGSEA come from the germline V gene. The DNA of the CDR3 is TGCAGCGTGACGCGCCTGGCAAGAGACAATGAGCAGTTCTTC. Residues: CSVTRLARDNEQFF.

The chain recombines TRBV19 with TRBJ1-2; D gene uncertain. V gave up 0 bases and J gave up 7 bases, with 9 bases separating them. Per the germline V gene, CDR1 is LNHDA and CDR2 is SQIVND (reference sequence). The CDR3 contains 13 residues. The CDR3 here is CASSIDGVRGYTF. DNA of the CDR3: TGTGCCAGTAGTATAGACGGGGTGCGTGGCTACACCTTC. The complete variable domain, with remaining parts taken from reference TRBV19 and TRBJ1-2, reads DGGITQSPKYLFRKEGQNVTLSCEQNLNHDAMYWYRQDPGQGLRLIYYSQIVNDFQKGDIAEGYSVSREKKESFPLTVTSAQKNPTAFYLCASSIDGVRGYTFGSGTRLTVV.

V and J are TRBV18 and TRBJ2-7; maybe TRBD1 (6 bases). This CDR3 is 12 amino acids long. Trimming removed 6 bases from V and 3 bases from J, with 9 bases in between. Germline V gives CDR1 KGHSH, CDR2 LQKENI. The CDR3: CASSADSYEQYF. The CDR3 DNA sequence: TGTGCCAGCTCCGCGGACAGCTACGAGCAGTACTTC.

The chain has TRBV6-6 and TRBJ2-5; D might be TRBD2 (5 bases). CDR1 and CDR2 (germline): MNHNY, SVGAGI (reference sequence). This CDR3 has 15 amino acids. V lost 0 bases and J lost 7, with 15 bases in between. The CDR3 region has the DNA TGTGCCAGCAGTTACTCAACGTTCTCGGGAAGGACCCAGTACTTC. Protein product: CASSYSTFSGRTQYF.

The J gene is TRBJ2-5, the V gene TRBV9; D might be TRBD1 or TRBD2, each matching 5 bases. The CDR3 totals 13 residues. Germline V gene sequence: CDR1 SGDLS, CDR2 YYNGEE. V was trimmed by 2 bases and J by 5 bases, leaving 10 bases between them. CDR3 coding DNA: TGTGCCAGCAGCGTCGGGGCCGATGAGACCCAGTACTTC. Its translation is CASSVGADETQYF.

The chain is built from TRBV19 and TRBJ2-3; D is unresolved. The CDR3 consists of 13 residues. V lost 2 bases and J lost 7, with 10 bases in between. The V gene's germline CDR1 is LNHDA and CDR2 SQIVND (reference sequence). The CDR3 spells CASSITVKNTQYF. The DNA for the CDR3 is TGTGCCAGTAGTATAACAGTTAAAAATACGCAGTATTTT.

The chain recombines TRBV6-6 with TRBJ2-7, with 9 bases identical to TRBD2. Germline lookup yields CDR1 MNHNY and CDR2 SVGAGI (reference sequence). This CDR3 is built from 15 residues. V lost 6 bases, J lost 3 bases, and 9 bases stayed unmatched. The CDR3 loop is CASSYGTSRRYEQYF. DNA of the CDR3: TGTGCCAGCAGCTATGGGACTAGCCGACGCTACGAGCAGTACTTC.

The CDR3 here is CASSPSYEQYF. The CDR3 DNA is TGTGCCAGCAGCCCCTCCTACGAGCAGTACTTC. The chain links TRBV7-8 to TRBJ2-7; no reliable D call. Trimming removed 5 bases at V and 0 bases at J, with 2 bases between. The CDR3 sequence is 11 residues long. From germline, CDR1 is SGHVS and CDR2 FQNEAQ.

The chain employs TRBV10-3 and TRBJ2-7; maybe TRBD2 (5 bases). The CDR3 spans 12 residues. Germline CDR1 ENHRY, CDR2 SYGVKD. V was shortened by 6 bases and J by 0 bases, with 6 bases between the two germline ends. CDR3: CAIRGSSYEQYF. CDR3 sequence (DNA): TGTGCCATCAGAGGGAGCTCCTACGAGCAGTACTTC.

This clone appeared once. V and J are TRBV19 and TRBJ1-2, with D hard to call. V was clipped by 6 bases and J by 8 bases, with 22 bases between them. The CDR3 is 15 residues long. Germline values: CDR1 LNHDA, CDR2 SQIVND (reference sequence). CDR3 in DNA: TGTGCCAGTAGCGAGACCATACGATCCTCCGCCGGCTACACCTTC. Its protein is CASSETIRSSAGYTF. The entire variable domain, with the rest obtained from reference TRBV19 and TRBJ1-2, is as follows: DGGITQSPKYLFRKEGQNVTLSCEQNLNHDAMYWYRQDPGQGLRLIYYSQIVNDFQKGDIAEGYSVSREKKESFPLTVTSAQKNPTAFYLCASSETIRSSAGYTFGSGTRLTVV.

The V call is TRBV18, the J call TRBJ2-7; 14 bases match TRBD2. Trimming at V came to 5 bases and at J to 4 bases, leaving 7 bases not matched to a gene. Germline values: CDR1 KGHSH, CDR2 LQKENI. The CDR3 covers 16 residues. In DNA, the CDR3 is TGTGCCAGCTCAGGGAATCGACTAGCGGGAGGGTACGAGCAGTACTTC. Its protein product is CASSGNRLAGGYEQYF.

The V gene is TRBV5-4, the J gene TRBJ1-2; 7 nucleotides line up with TRBD1. Germline V gene lookup returns CDR1 SGHNT and CDR2 YYREEE (reference sequence). V gave up 5 bases and J gave up 4 bases; unmatched junction bases: 5. The CDR3 is 13 residues long. DNA of the CDR3: TGTGCCAGCAGACCGGGACAGACCTATGGCTACACCTTC. This codes for CASRPGQTYGYTF. Variable domain in full (rest from reference TRBV5-4 and TRBJ1-2): ETGVTQSPTHLIKTRGQQVTLRCSSQSGHNTVSWYQQALGQGPQFIFQYYREEENGRGNFPPRFSGLQFPNYSSELNVNALELDDSALYLCASRPGQTYGYTFGSGTRLTVV.

The rearrangement links TRBV5-1 to TRBJ2-2; 10 bases map to TRBD1. From germline, CDR1 is SGHRS and CDR2 YFSETQ. The length of the CDR3 is 16 residues. Trimming removed 5 bases from V and 5 bases from J; junction bases left unmatched: 9. The CDR3 loop reads CASRRRQGAPTGELFF. DNA of the CDR3: TGCGCCAGCAGGCGAAGACAGGGGGCGCCTACCGGGGAGCTGTTTTTT.

The V and J genes are TRBV2 and TRBJ2-7; D unresolved. Deletions cut 6 bases from V and 4 bases from J, with 10 bases between. This CDR3 is built from 12 residues. Germline V gives CDR1 SNHLY, CDR2 FYNNEI. The CDR3 protein is CASSPDRYEQYF. In nucleotides, the CDR3 is TGTGCCAGCAGCCCCGACCGATACGAGCAGTACTTC.

V is TRBV5-4 and J is TRBJ2-5, with D maybe TRBD2 (5 bases). CDR1 is SGHNT, CDR2 YYREEE, per germline (reference sequence). The CDR3 totals 12 residues. Trimming took 2 bases from V and 5 from J, leaving 7 bases between them. CDR3 region: CASSFSAETQYF. CDR3 DNA sequence: TGTGCCAGCAGCTTTAGCGCGGAGACCCAGTACTTC.

By proportion, this clone is medium-sized. The chain combines TRBV10-3 with TRBJ1-3; TRBD1 aligns across 9 bases. Per germline, CDR1 ENHRY and CDR2 SYGVKD. The V gene end was trimmed by 8 bases and the J gene end by 9 bases; junction bases not matched to a gene: 20. The CDR3 contains 17 residues. CDR3 residues: CAIGAAGQGGFRSTIYF. The CDR3 DNA is TGTGCCATCGGGGCGGCGGGACAGGGAGGATTTCGGAGCACCATATATTTT.

The sample holds one count of this clone. V and J are TRBV30 and TRBJ1-3; no definite D call. V was clipped by 4 bases and J by 0 bases, with 4 bases between them. CDR1 and CDR2 (germline): GTSNPN, SVGIG (reference sequence). The CDR3 spans 12 residues. The CDR3 region is CAWKRSGNTIYF. In nucleotides, the CDR3 is TGTGCCTGGAAGCGCTCTGGAAACACCATATATTTT.

The chain joins TRBV29-1 to TRBJ2-1; 11 bases map to TRBD2. The CDR3 runs 15 residues. Unmatched junction bases numbered 10, after V lost 7 bases and J lost 5 bases. Germline V CDR1 and CDR2: SQVTM, ANQGSEA. CDR3 sequence (DNA): TGCAGCGCGCAAACTAGCGGGAGAGTCAACAATGAGCAGTTCTTC. Protein sequence: CSAQTSGRVNNEQFF.

This sequence joins TRBV30 and TRBJ2-1, with TRBD2 identical over 7 bases. The germline CDR1 and CDR2 sequences are GTSNPN and SVGIG (reference sequence). V gave up 0 bases and J gave up 4 bases; unmatched junction bases: 6. This CDR3 is 15 amino acids long. This CDR3 is CAWSVGSGVYNEQFF. CDR3 coding DNA: TGTGCCTGGAGTGTAGGAAGCGGGGTGTACAATGAGCAGTTCTTC.

V usage is TRBV7-6 and J usage is TRBJ1-4; D not certain. The V gene lost 4 bases and the J gene lost 1 base, with 4 bases spanning the gap. This CDR3 spans 13 amino acids. The V gene's germline CDR1 is SGHVS and CDR2 FNYEAQ. CDR3 amino acids: CASSSGTNEKLFF. The CDR3 DNA sequence: TGTGCCAGCAGCTCAGGAACTAATGAAAAACTGTTTTTT.

The chain combines TRBV11-3 with TRBJ2-7; D is unresolved. Germline V gives CDR1 SGHNT, CDR2 YENEEA. CDR3 size: 13 residues. V lost 2 bases and J 4 bases, leaving 9 bases between the germline ends. The CDR3 spells CASSLSFGYEQYF. The CDR3 DNA sequence: TGTGCCAGCAGCTTATCCTTTGGATACGAGCAGTACTTC.